This T cell receptor beta chain comes out of a study of shared clonotypes between healthy human individuals. Overall study results and limits: Rarefaction showed that sequencing of sorted subsets was incomplete (despite large depth).

It was into CD45RA+ naive and CD45RA-negative memory subsets that the CD4+ cells were split. Original handling: Without quality scores, immunoSEQ junctional reads could not be filtered like full-length reads. Assay: immunoSEQ multiplex PCR; the TCRdb copy retains only in-frame clones and omits some. V and J calls and clone size are those listed in that table; D and trimming were worked out from the DNA. Of 900,000 to 1,200,000 clones listed, around 82% are singletons. Details on this clone: Its antigen is not identified.

The germline V gene has CDR1 SGHRS and CDR2 YFSETQ. V lost 4 bases and J lost 3, with 16 bases in between. This CDR3 is built from 15 residues. The chain carries TRBV5-1 and TRBJ1-1; no firm D call. The receptor comes from a man aged 18 to 29 in good health. Some clones in this sample may be carry-over from other donors' samples. The sequencing input was memory CD4+ T cells from PBMCs. Stated subset: CD45RA-negative fraction. CDR3 sequence (DNA): TGCGCCAGCAGCCTTCAGGCAAGCGCAGACACTGAAGCTTTCTTT. Amino acid sequence: CASSLQASADTEAFF.